This T cell receptor beta chain is from a study of human T cells and chemical hapten exposure. Study as a whole: Affected patients, primarily female, had alopecia areata, totalis or universalis.

This sample's time point: patch test 1, 2 weeks after DPC sensitization. Described treatment: therapeutic diphenylcyclopropenone sensitization with weekly scalp DPC. Whole blood, unfractionated, served as the material for total RNA extraction. In its sample, this clonotype was seen many times. Antigen specificity is unknown. Study-wide results and limits: Higher patch test scores went with higher counts of PT1 expanded TCRs. Large CDR3 similarity clusters arose significantly more often from expanded TCRs than from controls.

TCRdb re-called the RACE reads with MiXCR, one entry per CDR3 protein. The profile shows 340,000 or so distinct CDR3 sequences, under 8% of them singletons. This TCR came from a woman between 18 and 29 years old with alopecia areata. Some clones in this sample may be carry-over from other donors' samples. This specimen consisted of whole blood, obtained in connection with sensitization to the hapten diphenylcyclopropenone (DPC).

CDR3 in amino acids: CASSLGGPLIYNEQFF. CDR3 nucleotides: TGTGCCAGCAGCTTAGGAGGACCGCTCATCTACAATGAGCAGTTCTTC. This chain connects TRBV7-9 to TRBJ2-1, with unresolved D. This CDR3 has 16 residues. V was clipped by 1 base and J by 3 bases, with 13 bases between them. Germline V gene sequence: CDR1 SEHNR, CDR2 FQNEAQ (reference sequence).